These 13 T cell receptor beta chains share one sample of origin, sequenced in a study of cytomegalovirus exposure and HLA in healthy donors. This table comes from immunoSEQ multiplex PCR, and its TCRdb copy is limited to in-frame clones, with some not included. Among approximately 150,000 clones listed, roughly nine tenths were seen once. The sequenced sample was PBMCs. The receptors stem from a woman aged 18-30 years in good health and CMV-seropositive.

This sequence joins TRBV18 and TRBJ1-1; TRBD1 might be the D (6 bases). From germline, CDR1 is KGHSH and CDR2 LQKENI. V gave up 5 bases and J gave up 5 bases, with 15 bases separating them. CDR3 size: 14 residues. The DNA for the CDR3 is TGTGCCAGCTCAATCCGGGACAAAGATACTGAAGCTTTCTTT. Its translation: CASSIRDKDTEAFF. Complete variable domain (other parts from reference TRBV18 and TRBJ1-1): NAGVMQNPRHLVRRRGQEARLRCSPMKGHSHVYWYRQLPEEGLKFMVYLQKENIIDESGMPKERFSAEFPKEGPSILRIQQVVRGDSAAYFCASSIRDKDTEAFFGQGTRLTVV.

The chain combines TRBV5-1 with TRBJ2-7; D gene unclear. The V gene lost 1 base and the J gene lost 1 base, with 9 bases spanning the gap. Germline values: CDR1 SGHRS, CDR2 YFSETQ. This CDR3 has 14 amino acids. The CDR3 DNA is TGCGCCAGCAGCTTGAACACAGCTTCCTACGAGCAGTACTTC. Its translation is CASSLNTASYEQYF.

The chain employs TRBV7-2 and TRBJ1-5; D not resolved. The CDR3 has 13 residues. V lost 4 bases, J lost 2 bases, and 6 bases lay in between. CDR1 is SGHTA, CDR2 FQGNSA, per germline. CDR3 amino acids: CASSSSRNQPQHF. The CDR3 region has the DNA TGTGCCAGCAGCTCCAGTCGCAATCAGCCCCAGCATTTT.

The rearrangement links TRBV11-2 to TRBJ2-7; no clear D gene. The V end was cut by 5 bases, the J end by 3 bases, with 2 bases between. CDR3 length: 10 amino acids. Germline V CDR1 and CDR2: SGHAT, FQNNGV. The CDR3 region has the DNA TGTGCCAGCAGCCGCTACGAGCAGTACTTC. This translates into CASSRYEQYF.

This clone was seen a few times. The rearrangement joins TRBV29-1 to TRBJ1-2; D unclear. This CDR3 is 12 amino acids long. Germline assignment: CDR1 SQVTM and CDR2 ANQGSEA. Trimming removed 1 base from V and 1 base from J, with 4 bases in between. The chain's CDR3 is CSVEAHNYGYTF. CDR3 nucleotides: TGCAGCGTTGAAGCCCATAACTATGGCTACACCTTC.

In DNA form, the CDR3 reads TGTGCCAGCAGCTTAGGCGCTGGCCTAGCGGGAGATGGCACCGGGGAGCTGTTTTTT. Encoded protein: CASSLGAGLAGDGTGELFF. The chain recombines TRBV13 with TRBJ2-2; 10 nucleotides agree with TRBD2. Germline CDR1 PRHDT, CDR2 FYEKMQ (reference sequence). CDR3 length: 19 residues. J gave up 4 bases and V 0 bases, and 11 bases lay outside the gene matches.

This rearrangement joins TRBV12-5 to TRBJ2-2; 7 bases are shared with TRBD1. The V gene end was trimmed by 0 bases and the J gene end by 4 bases; junction bases not matched to a gene: 8. Germline loops: CDR1 LGHNT, CDR2 FRNRAP. CDR3 length equals 17 residues. CDR3 in amino acids: CASGLVLVGGRTGELFF. CDR3 sequence (DNA): TGTGCTAGTGGTTTGGTACTGGTAGGGGGCCGCACCGGGGAGCTGTTTTTT.

The chain links TRBV5-4 to TRBJ2-7; 7 bases fit TRBD1. CDR3 length: 14 amino acids. The V segment lost 3 bases and the J segment 6 bases; nucleotides outside the gene matches: 9. CDR1 is SGHNT and CDR2 is YYREEE in the germline V gene (reference sequence). The DNA for the CDR3 is TGTGCCAGCAGCTCTCCCGACAGGGTACGCGAGCAGTACTTC. This codes for CASSSPDRVREQYF.

V usage is TRBV4-1 and J usage is TRBJ1-2; 7 bases match TRBD1. Germline-derived CDR1 and CDR2 are MGHRA and YSYEKL. The CDR3 totals 15 residues. V shed 2 bases and J 10 bases; nucleotides not matched to a gene: 13. The CDR3 bases are TGCGCCAGCAGCCAAACGCCGGGACAGCGAGTTACCTACACCTTC. Protein sequence: CASSQTPGQRVTYTF.

The V call is TRBV6-1, the J call TRBJ1-2; 8 bases agree with TRBD1. The CDR3 runs to 14 residues. Germline-derived CDR1 and CDR2 are MNHNS and SASEGT. With V trimmed by 7 bases and J by 5 bases, 9 bases remained unmatched. The CDR3 nucleotides read TGTGCCAGCACCTGGACAGGGAATAGGTATGGCTACACCTTC. Its translation: CASTWTGNRYGYTF.

The chain couples TRBV4-2 to TRBJ2-2, with a weak D call TRBD1 (5 bases). The CDR3 is 19 amino acids. The germline V and J ends were trimmed by 2 bases and 4 bases, with 23 bases remaining between them. The germline V gene has CDR1 LGHNA and CDR2 YNFKEQ. The CDR3: CASSQRGRVTNVGTGELFF. In DNA form, the CDR3 reads TGTGCCAGCAGCCAAAGGGGCCGTGTGACCAACGTCGGCACCGGGGAGCTGTTTTTT.

V usage is TRBV18 and J usage is TRBJ2-7, with a tentative D call TRBD1 (6 bases). The length of the CDR3 is 13 residues. CDR1 is KGHSH, CDR2 LQKENI, per germline. Trimming shortened V by 3 bases and J by 2 bases, and 8 bases separated the two germline ends. The CDR3 is CASSPGQTYEQYF. The DNA for the CDR3 is TGTGCCAGCTCACCGGGACAAACCTACGAGCAGTACTTC.

As concerns this clone: Distinct nucleotide sequences in the sample also encode this CDR3. This chain joins TRBV11-2 and TRBJ2-7; D is undetermined. The germline gives CDR1 SGHAT, CDR2 FQNNGV. V was clipped by 1 base and J by 4 bases, with 5 bases between them. This CDR3 is built from 12 residues. The CDR3 bases are TGTGCCAGCAGCTTAGTGCGGTACGAGCAGTACTTC. Its protein product is CASSLVRYEQYF.